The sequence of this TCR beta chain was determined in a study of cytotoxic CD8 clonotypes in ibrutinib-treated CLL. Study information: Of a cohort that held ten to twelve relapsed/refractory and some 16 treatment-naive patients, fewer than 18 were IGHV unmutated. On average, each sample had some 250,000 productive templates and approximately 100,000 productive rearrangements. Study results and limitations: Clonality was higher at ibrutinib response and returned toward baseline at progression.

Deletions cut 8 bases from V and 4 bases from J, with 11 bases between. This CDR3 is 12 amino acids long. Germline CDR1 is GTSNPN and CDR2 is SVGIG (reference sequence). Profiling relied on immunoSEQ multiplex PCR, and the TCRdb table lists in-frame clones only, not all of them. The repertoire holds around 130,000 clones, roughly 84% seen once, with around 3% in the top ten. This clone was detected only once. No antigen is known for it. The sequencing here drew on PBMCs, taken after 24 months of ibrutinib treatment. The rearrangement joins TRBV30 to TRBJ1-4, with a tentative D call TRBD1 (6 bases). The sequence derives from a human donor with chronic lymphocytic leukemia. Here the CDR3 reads CALGQNNEKLFF. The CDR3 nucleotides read TGTGCCCTCGGACAGAATAATGAAAAACTGTTTTTT.